Presented here are 17 T cell receptor beta chains from one specimen sequenced in a study of blood T cell repertoires in COVID-19. TCRdb's table, derived via immunoSEQ multiplex PCR, lists solely in-frame clones and lacks some. The table records fewer than 250,000 clones, 83% of them present only once. What was sequenced was PBMCs or T cells enriched from blood (not recorded which). These receptors were collected from a woman aged 40 to 50 who had been exposed to COVID-19.

This chain joins TRBV3-1 (or the pseudogene TRBV3-2) and TRBJ1-2, with D tentatively TRBD1 (5 bases). CDR3 size: 15 residues. Germline lookup yields CDR1 LGHDT and CDR2 YNNKEL (reference sequence). The ends were cut back, 1 base at V and 3 bases at J, with 12 bases in the middle. The CDR3 loop reads CASSQGWQGYYGYTF. In nucleotides, the CDR3 is TGTGCCAGCAGCCAAGGTTGGCAGGGCTACTATGGCTACACCTTC.

The chain is built from TRBV7-8 and TRBJ2-1; 8 bases align to TRBD1. Trimming at V came to 4 bases and at J to 7 bases, leaving 6 bases not matched to a gene. Germline CDR1 and CDR2: SGHVS and FQNEAQ. The CDR3 consists of 14 residues. CDR3 coding DNA: TGTGCCAGCAGCTCCCGGGACAGGCCGAATGAGCAGTTCTTC. Its translation is CASSSRDRPNEQFF.

The V call is TRBV5-1, the J call TRBJ2-3, with TRBD2 as a possible D gene (7 bases). Between the trimmed V and J ends, which lost 4 bases and 4 bases, there was a span of 16 bases. Germline V gene lookup returns CDR1 SGHRS and CDR2 YFSETQ. This CDR3 spans 15 amino acids. CDR3 loop: CASSGGALRADTQYF. DNA for the CDR3: TGCGCCAGCAGCGGGGGGGCCTTGCGTGCAGATACGCAGTATTTT.

This clone occurred once. This sequence joins TRBV2 and TRBJ2-1, with TRBD1 as a possible D gene (7 bases). The CDR3 length is 15 residues. Per germline, CDR1 SNHLY and CDR2 FYNNEI. V lost 8 bases, J lost 6 bases, and 20 bases lay in between. The CDR3 DNA reads TGTGCCAGCGGACACGGACAGGCGGGGAGCAATGAGCAGTTCTTC. It is translated as CASGHGQAGSNEQFF.

V gene TRBV5-5 combines with J gene TRBJ1-2; D is unresolved. From germline, CDR1 is SGHKS and CDR2 YYEKEE (reference sequence). Trimming took 9 bases from V and 1 from J, leaving 13 bases between them. The CDR3 is made up of 13 amino acids. CDR3 loop: CATSLENNYGYTF. CDR3 DNA: TGTGCCACATCCTTGGAGAATAACTATGGCTACACCTTC.

As concerns this clone: Other nucleotide sequences in the sample specify the same CDR3. The V gene is TRBV11-3, the J gene TRBJ2-6; 8 bases line up with TRBD2. The CDR3 length is 15 residues. The ends lost 5 bases at V and 2 bases at J; junction bases unmatched: 2. Per the germline V gene, CDR1 is SGHNT and CDR2 is YENEEA. The CDR3 reads CASSPGGAGANVLTF. Written as DNA, the CDR3 is TGTGCCAGCAGCCCCGGGGGGGCTGGGGCCAACGTCCTGACTTTC.

This clone came up once. The rearrangement links TRBV5-8 to TRBJ2-5; D is ambiguous. V was clipped by 4 bases and J by 1 base, with 2 bases between them. CDR1 is SGHTS, CDR2 YDEGEE, per germline. This CDR3 is 11 amino acids long. This CDR3 reads CASSRQETQYF. In DNA form, the CDR3 reads TGTGCCAGCAGCCGCCAAGAGACCCAGTACTTC.

This clone showed up just a few times. The chain combines TRBV27 with TRBJ1-6; tentatively, D is TRBD1 (6 bases). This CDR3 spans 14 amino acids. Trimming pared 6 bases from V and 7 bases from J, leaving 13 bases between. Germline CDR1 and CDR2: MNHEY and SMNVEV (reference sequence). CDR3 nucleotide sequence: TGTGCCAGCAGCAGACAGGTTACCAATTCACCCCTCCACTTT. It yields the protein CASSRQVTNSPLHF.

The rearrangement links TRBV11-2 to TRBJ1-2, with 8 bases identical to TRBD1. Looked up from germline, CDR1 is SGHAT and CDR2 is FQNNGV. The trim removed 4 bases at V and 5 bases at J, leaving 9 bases unmatched. The CDR3 spans 15 residues. CDR3 sequence: CASSSLGQGVYGYTF. As DNA, the CDR3 is TGTGCCAGCAGCTCCCTCGGACAGGGCGTTTATGGCTACACCTTC.

There are a few counts of this clone. The chain uses TRBV29-1 and TRBJ1-1; possibly TRBD1 for D (6 bases). The CDR3 runs to 12 residues. V lost 7 bases to trimming and J lost 2 bases, with 11 bases between them. Germline loops: CDR1 SQVTM, CDR2 ANQGSEA. CDR3 protein: CSADRPNTEAFF. The CDR3, as DNA: TGCAGCGCCGACAGGCCCAACACTGAAGCTTTCTTT.

The chain joins TRBV16 to TRBJ2-2, with 12 positions matching TRBD2. Germline V gene data show CDR1 as KGHSY and CDR2 as FQNENV. The length of the CDR3 is 18 residues. The V and J ends lost 1 base and 4 bases, in that order; junction bases with no gene match: 7. In DNA, the CDR3 is TGTGCCAGCAGCCAATATGGACTAGCGGGGACACTCACCGGGGAGCTGTTTTTT. Protein: CASSQYGLAGTLTGELFF.

The chain employs TRBV27 and TRBJ1-4; D gene unclear. The CDR3 extends over 14 amino acids. CDR1 MNHEY and CDR2 SMNVEV come from the germline V gene (reference sequence). The ends were cut back, 8 bases at V and 6 bases at J, with 16 bases in the middle. This chain's CDR3 is CASRSSLWYEKLFF. In nucleotides, the CDR3 is TGTGCCAGCCGAAGCTCCCTCTGGTATGAAAAACTGTTTTTT.

The chain joins TRBV7-2 to TRBJ1-4, with 7 bases that match TRBD1. CDR3 length: 14 residues. The germline CDR1 and CDR2 sequences are SGHTA and FQGNSA. V lost 2 bases and J lost 3; bases outside the gene matches: 0. This chain's CDR3 is CASSLTGANEKLFF. DNA for the CDR3: TGTGCCAGCAGCTTAACAGGGGCTAATGAAAAACTGTTTTTT.

The chain couples TRBV5-1 to TRBJ1-4; the D gene is possibly TRBD1 (5 bases). V was clipped by 4 bases and J by 10 bases, with 20 bases between them. The CDR3 sequence is 15 residues long. Germline CDR1 and CDR2: SGHRS and YFSETQ. CDR3 region: CASSPRGVGDVKLFF. DNA of the CDR3: TGCGCCAGCAGCCCCCGGGGGGTAGGGGACGTAAAACTGTTTTTT.

This clone was counted between two and nine times. The chain has TRBV4-2 and TRBJ2-7; TRBD2 matches 9 bases. The germline gives CDR1 LGHNA, CDR2 YNFKEQ. Losses at the gene ends were 0 bases for V and 0 bases for J; bases not matched to a gene: 6. CDR3 length equals 17 residues. This chain's CDR3 is CASSQDLSGGTSYEQYF. The CDR3 DNA reads TGTGCCAGCAGCCAAGATCTGAGCGGGGGGACCTCCTACGAGCAGTACTTC.

The chain carries TRBV19 and TRBJ2-5; TRBD1 matches 7 bases. This CDR3 is built from 17 residues. In germline, CDR1 is LNHDA, CDR2 SQIVND (reference sequence). The J segment lost 2 bases and the V segment lost 5 bases, leaving 14 bases of the junction unmatched. Written as DNA, the CDR3 is TGTGCCAGTAGTCCATCTCAAGGGGGCCGAAGGCAAGAGACCCAGTACTTC. Translation: CASSPSQGGRRQETQYF.

V is TRBV2 and J is TRBJ1-2, with D possibly TRBD1 on 6 matching bases. Germline lookup yields CDR1 SNHLY and CDR2 FYNNEI. This CDR3 comprises 11 residues. V shed 6 bases and J shed 7 bases, with 9 bases lying between them. CDR3 in DNA: TGTGCCAGCAGCCACAGGGTTGGCTACACCTTC. Its translation is CASSHRVGYTF.